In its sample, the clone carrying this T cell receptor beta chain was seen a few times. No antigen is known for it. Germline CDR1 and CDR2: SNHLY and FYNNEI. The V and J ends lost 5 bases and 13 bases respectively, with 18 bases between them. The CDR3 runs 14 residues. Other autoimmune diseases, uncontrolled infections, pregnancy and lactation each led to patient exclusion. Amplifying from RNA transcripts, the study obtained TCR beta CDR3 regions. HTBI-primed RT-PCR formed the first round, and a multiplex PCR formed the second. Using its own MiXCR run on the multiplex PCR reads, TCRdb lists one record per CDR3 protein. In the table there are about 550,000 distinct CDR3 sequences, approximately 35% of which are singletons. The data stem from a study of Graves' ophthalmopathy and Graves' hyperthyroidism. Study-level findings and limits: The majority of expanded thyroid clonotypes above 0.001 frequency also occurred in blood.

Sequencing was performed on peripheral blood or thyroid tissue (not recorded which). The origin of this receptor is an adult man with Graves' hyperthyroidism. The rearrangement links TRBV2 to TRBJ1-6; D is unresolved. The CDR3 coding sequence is TGTGCCAGCAGTTTAGGTGGCGACGCGAGGCCCCTCCACTTT. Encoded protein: CASSLGGDARPLHF.